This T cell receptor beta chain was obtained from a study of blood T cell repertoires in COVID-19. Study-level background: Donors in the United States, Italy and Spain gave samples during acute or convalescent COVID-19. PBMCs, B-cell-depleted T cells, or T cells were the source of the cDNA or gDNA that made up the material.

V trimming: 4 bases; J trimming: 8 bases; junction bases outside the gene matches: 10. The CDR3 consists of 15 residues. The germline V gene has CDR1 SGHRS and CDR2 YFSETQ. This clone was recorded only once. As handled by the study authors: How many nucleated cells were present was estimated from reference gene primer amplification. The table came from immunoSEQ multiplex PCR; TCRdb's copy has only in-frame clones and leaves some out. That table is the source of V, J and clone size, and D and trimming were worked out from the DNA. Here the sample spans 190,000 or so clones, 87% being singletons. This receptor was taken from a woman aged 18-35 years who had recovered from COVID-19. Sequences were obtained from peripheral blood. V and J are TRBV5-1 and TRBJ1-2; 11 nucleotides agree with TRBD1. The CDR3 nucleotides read TGCGCCAGCAGCGGGGGCGGACAGGGGGCTCTCGGCTACACCTTC. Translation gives CASSGGGQGALGYTF.